One and the same sample provided the 14 T cell receptor beta chains below, sequenced in a study of siplizumab effects on memory and regulatory T cells. The protocol was immunoSEQ multiplex PCR, while the TCRdb copy is restricted to in-frame clones and leaves out a portion. The sample contains 100,000 or so clones, 90% to 95% of which appear only once. The sequenced material came from non-Treg CD4+ T cells sorted from blood. These receptors all come from a human donor in good health.

This clone was observed once. The V and J genes are TRBV19 and TRBJ2-5; D may be TRBD1 or TRBD2 (5 bases each). Germline V gene sequence: CDR1 LNHDA, CDR2 SQIVND (reference sequence). V dropped 8 bases and J dropped 2 bases, with 15 bases sitting between them. This CDR3 comprises 14 residues. The CDR3 coding sequence is TGTGCCAGTCGCCCGAGGGGATTTCAAGAGACCCAGTACTTC. Residues: CASRPRGFQETQYF. Filled out from reference TRBV19 and TRBJ2-5, the complete variable domain reads DGGITQSPKYLFRKEGQNVTLSCEQNLNHDAMYWYRQDPGQGLRLIYYSQIVNDFQKGDIAEGYSVSREKKESFPLTVTSAQKNPTAFYLCASRPRGFQETQYFGPGTRLLVL.

This clone has more than one count but fewer than ten. The chain couples TRBV19 to TRBJ1-1; D gene unclear. CDR3 length: 11 residues. CDR1 LNHDA and CDR2 SQIVND come from the germline V gene (reference sequence). Trimming pared 3 bases from V and 8 bases from J, leaving 7 bases between. This CDR3 reads CASSIPQEAFF. The CDR3 DNA follows: TGTGCCAGTAGTATTCCGCAGGAAGCTTTCTTT.

This chain links TRBV28 with TRBJ1-4, with a weak D call TRBD1 (5 bases). The germline V gene encodes CDR1 MDHEN and CDR2 SYDVKM. V was pared by 7 bases and J by 8 bases, with 20 bases between. CDR3 size: 15 residues. The CDR3 spells CASTVGGVGSEKLFF. CDR3 DNA sequence: TGTGCCAGCACCGTGGGGGGGGTTGGATCGGAAAAACTGTTTTTT. The full variable domain, completed using reference TRBV28 and TRBJ1-4, is DVKVTQSSRYLVKRTGEKVFLECVQDMDHENMFWYRQDPGLGLRLIYFSYDVKMKEKGDIPEGYSVSREKKERFSLILESASTNQTSMYLCASTVGGVGSEKLFFGSGTQLSVL.

The chain combines TRBV7-2 with TRBJ2-5; D is possibly TRBD2 (7 bases). The CDR3 covers 16 residues. The V end lost 5 bases, the J end lost 5 bases, and 21 bases lay between the germline ends. Germline CDR1 SGHTA, CDR2 FQGNSA. CDR3 amino acids: CASSQLGAGALETQYF. Here the CDR3 DNA reads TGTGCCAGCAGCCAACTTGGGGCGGGGGCCCTGGAGACCCAGTACTTC.

The chain uses TRBV6-5 and TRBJ2-1, with 7 nucleotides matching TRBD2. V lost 0 bases and J lost 6; bases outside the gene matches: 8. Germline V gives CDR1 MNHEY, CDR2 SVGAGI. This CDR3 is 16 amino acids long. In nucleotides, the CDR3 is TGTGCCAGCAGTTACTCGTCGGGGGGTCCAGGCAATGAGCAGTTCTTC. Its translation: CASSYSSGGPGNEQFF.

This clone was seen just once. V gene TRBV5-4 combines with J gene TRBJ2-3, with D unclear. Deletions cut 0 bases from V and 4 bases from J, with 6 bases between. The CDR3 is 13 residues long. Germline-derived CDR1 and CDR2 are SGHNT and YYREEE (reference sequence). The CDR3 bases are TGTGCCAGCAGCTTGGTATACGCAGATACGCAGTATTTT. Translating it yields CASSLVYADTQYF.

The V call is TRBV5-4, the J call TRBJ2-1; TRBD2 matches 11 bases. Germline V lookup: CDR1 SGHNT, CDR2 YYREEE (reference sequence). V was clipped by 0 bases and J by 0 bases; unmatched bases: 5. The CDR3 loop spans 18 amino acids. CDR3 sequence reads: CASSLGLAGSGSYNEQFF. CDR3 bases: TGTGCCAGCAGCTTGGGACTAGCGGGGTCAGGCTCCTACAATGAGCAGTTCTTC. The full variable domain, rest sourced from reference TRBV5-4 and TRBJ2-1, is ETGVTQSPTHLIKTRGQQVTLRCSSQSGHNTVSWYQQALGQGPQFIFQYYREEENGRGNFPPRFSGLQFPNYSSELNVNALELDDSALYLCASSLGLAGSGSYNEQFFGPGTRLTVL.

The chain carries TRBV7-3 and TRBJ2-7; D is ambiguous. The CDR3 length is 14 residues. V was clipped by 4 bases and J by 3 bases, with 13 bases between them. CDR1 is SGHTA and CDR2 is FQGTGA in the germline V gene. CDR3: CASSSGRWVYEQYF. Written as DNA, the CDR3 is TGTGCCAGCAGCTCGGGCCGCTGGGTCTACGAGCAGTACTTC.

CDR3 in DNA: TGTGCCAGCAGCCCATCCCGGGACGGCTATGGCTACACCTTC. It translates to CASSPSRDGYGYTF. The chain recombines TRBV7-9 with TRBJ1-2; TRBD1 is a possible D gene (5 bases). The CDR3 spans 14 residues. CDR1 SEHNR and CDR2 FQNEAQ come from the germline V gene (reference sequence). The V end was cut by 5 bases, the J end by 4 bases, with 14 bases between.

The gene calls are TRBV5-6 and TRBJ1-2; maybe TRBD1 (6 bases). This CDR3 spans 13 amino acids. Germline V CDR1 and CDR2: SGHDT, YYEEEE. Trimming removed 4 bases from V and 4 bases from J, with 11 bases in between. The CDR3 bases are TGTGCCAGCAGCGAACAGGGATCCTATGGCTACACCTTC. This gives the protein CASSEQGSYGYTF.

In this sample, this clone turned up once. The chain carries TRBV10-1 and TRBJ2-5; TRBD1 matches 8 bases. From germline, CDR1 is WNHNN and CDR2 SYGVQD (reference sequence). The V gene end was trimmed by 3 bases and the J gene end by 2 bases; junction bases not matched to a gene: 14. This CDR3 contains 18 residues. The CDR3 region has the DNA TGCGCCAGCAGTGAAAAATCTGGGACAGGAGTAGGGCAAGAGACCCAGTACTTC. Amino acids: CASSEKSGTGVGQETQYF.

J is TRBJ1-2 and V is TRBV9; 9 bases match TRBD1. The CDR3 extends over 15 amino acids. CDR1 and CDR2 from the germline V gene are SGDLS and YYNGEE. The J segment lost 7 bases and the V segment lost 6 bases, leaving 13 bases of the junction unmatched. The DNA for the CDR3 is TGTGCCAGCAACTATGCAGGACAGGGGTCAAGTGGCTACACCTTC. It is translated as CASNYAGQGSSGYTF.

This clone was recorded once. This chain uses TRBV11-2 with TRBJ2-7, with 8 nucleotides matching TRBD1. Trimming took 4 bases from V and 2 from J; bases not matched to a gene: 7. CDR1 and CDR2 (germline): SGHAT, FQNNGV. There are 15 residues in the CDR3. The CDR3 DNA reads as TGTGCCAGCAGCTGGGACAGGTCCGCTCCCTACGAGCAGTACTTC. This translates into CASSWDRSAPYEQYF.

The genes are TRBV27 and TRBJ1-2; 7 bases are a match to TRBD1. V gave up 4 bases and J gave up 6 bases; unmatched junction bases: 5. CDR1 is MNHEY and CDR2 is SMNVEV in the germline V gene (reference sequence). The length of the CDR3 is 13 residues. The CDR3 bases are TGTGCCAGCAGTTCCTTAGACAGGGATGGCTACACCTTC. It codes for CASSSLDRDGYTF.